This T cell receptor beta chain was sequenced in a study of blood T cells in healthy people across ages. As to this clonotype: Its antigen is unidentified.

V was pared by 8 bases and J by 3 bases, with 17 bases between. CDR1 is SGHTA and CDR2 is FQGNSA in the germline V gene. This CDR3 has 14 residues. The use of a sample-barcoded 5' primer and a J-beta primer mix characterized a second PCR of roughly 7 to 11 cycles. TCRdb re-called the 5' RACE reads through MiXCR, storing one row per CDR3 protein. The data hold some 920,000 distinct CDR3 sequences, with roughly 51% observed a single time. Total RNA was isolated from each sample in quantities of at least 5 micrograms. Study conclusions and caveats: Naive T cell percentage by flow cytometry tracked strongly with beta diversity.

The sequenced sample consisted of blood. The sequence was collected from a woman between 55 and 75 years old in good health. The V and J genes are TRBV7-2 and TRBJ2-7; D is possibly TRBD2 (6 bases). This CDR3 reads CASGPGLKNYEQYF. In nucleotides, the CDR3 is TGTGCCAGCGGCCCTGGACTAAAGAACTACGAGCAGTACTTC.